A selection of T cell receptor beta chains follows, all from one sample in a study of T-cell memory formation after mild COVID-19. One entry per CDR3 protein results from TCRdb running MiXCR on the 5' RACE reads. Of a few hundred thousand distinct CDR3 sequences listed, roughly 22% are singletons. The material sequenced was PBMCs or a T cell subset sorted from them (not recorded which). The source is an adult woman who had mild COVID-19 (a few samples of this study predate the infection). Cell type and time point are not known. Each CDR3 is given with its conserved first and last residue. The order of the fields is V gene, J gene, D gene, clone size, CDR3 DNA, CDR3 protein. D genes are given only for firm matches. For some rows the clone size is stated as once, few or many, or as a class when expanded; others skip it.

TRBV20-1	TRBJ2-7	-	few	TGCAGTGTTACGGACGCCAGGGTCGGCTCCTACGAGCAGTACTTC	CSVTDARVGSYEQYF
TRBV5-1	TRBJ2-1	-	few	TGCGCCAGCAGCTTGCGACTCCAAAACAATGAGCAGTTCTTC	CASSLRLQNNEQFF
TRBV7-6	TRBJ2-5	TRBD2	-	TGTGCCAGCAGCAAACGCGGGACTAGCGGGCTAGAGACCCAGTACTTC	CASSKRGTSGLETQYF
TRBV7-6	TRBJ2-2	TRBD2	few	TGTGCCAGCAGCGGGGCTAGCGGGCTGAACACCGGGGAGCTGTTTTTT	CASSGASGLNTGELFF
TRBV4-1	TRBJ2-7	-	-	TGCGCCAGCAGCCAACAGACCGGGCTCCCCTACGAGCAGTACTTC	CASSQQTGLPYEQYF
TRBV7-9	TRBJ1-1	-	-	TGTGCCAGCACCCCCCCCTCGGGCGGGGAAGCTTTCTTT	CASTPPSGGEAFF
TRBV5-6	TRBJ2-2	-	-	TGTGCCAGCAGCTTGGTTTCAGTCGCCGGGGAGCTGTTTTTT	CASSLVSVAGELFF
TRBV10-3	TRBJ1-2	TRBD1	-	TGTGCCACCAAGGGACAGGGCAGTGTCTATGGCTACACCTTC	CATKGQGSVYGYTF
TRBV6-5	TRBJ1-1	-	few	TGTGCTTCCCAGACCCAAGGGGGAGGCGGCACTGAAGCTTTCTTT	CASQTQGGGGTEAFF
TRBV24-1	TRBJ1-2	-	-	TGTGCCACCAGCCAGGGGTATGGCTACACCTTC	CATSQGYGYTF
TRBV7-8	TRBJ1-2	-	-	TGTGCCAGCAGCGCGGACTATGGCTACACCTTC	CASSADYGYTF
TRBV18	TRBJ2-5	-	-	TGTGCCAGCTCACCACCCTTCAGCAAAGAGACCCAGTACTTC	CASSPPFSKETQYF
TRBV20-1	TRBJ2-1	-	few	TGCAGTGCTAGAGATCTCGCCCGCAGCTCCTACAATGAGCAGTTCTTC	CSARDLARSSYNEQFF
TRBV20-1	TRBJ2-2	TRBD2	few	TGCAGTGCTAGGAGAATAGCGGGGAACACCGGGGAGCTGTTTTTT	CSARRIAGNTGELFF
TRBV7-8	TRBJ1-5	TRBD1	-	TGTGCCAGCAGATCGGGACAGAATCAGCCCCAGCATTTT	CASRSGQNQPQHF
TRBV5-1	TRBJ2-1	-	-	TGCGCCAGCAGCTTGGATGACTCGGATAGCAATGAGCAGTTCTTC	CASSLDDSDSNEQFF
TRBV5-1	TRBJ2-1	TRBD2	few	TGCGCCAGCAGCTTGGTAGCGGGGGGGCCAGTTGAGCAGTTCTTC	CASSLVAGGPVEQFF
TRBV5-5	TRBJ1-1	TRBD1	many	TGTGCCAGCAGCCCAGGGGGCGGGAACACTGAAGCTTTCTTT	CASSPGGGNTEAFF
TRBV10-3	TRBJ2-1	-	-	TGTGCCATCAGCCAAAGGGATGAGCAGTTCTTC	CAISQRDEQFF
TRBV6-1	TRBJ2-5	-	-	TGTGCCAGCAGGGAAGGACGGGACCAAGAGACCCAGTACTTC	CASREGRDQETQYF
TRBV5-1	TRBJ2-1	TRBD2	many	TGCGCCAGCAGCCAGGGACTAGCTATACTCGCTGAGCAGTTCTTC	CASSQGLAILAEQFF
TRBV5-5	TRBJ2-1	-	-	TGTGCCAGCAGCTTGGAGCGGACTGCGTACAATGAGCAGTTCTTC	CASSLERTAYNEQFF
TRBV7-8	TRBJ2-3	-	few	TGTGCCAGCAGCTTAGTAGCCAGGTCTAGCACAGATACGCAGTATTTT	CASSLVARSSTDTQYF
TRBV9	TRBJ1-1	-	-	TGTGCCAGCAGCGTAGTGGGGCAGGCGAACACTGAAGCTTTCTTT	CASSVVGQANTEAFF
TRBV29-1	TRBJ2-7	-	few	TGCAGCGCCGCCGACGGTAATCCCTACGAGCAGTACTTC	CSAADGNPYEQYF
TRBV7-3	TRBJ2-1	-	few	TGTGCCAGCAGCTCCAAACATGGAATGGGGTACAATGAGCAGTTCTTC	CASSSKHGMGYNEQFF
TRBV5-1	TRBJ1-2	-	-	TGCGCCAGCAGCACGACATCCTATGGCTACACCTTC	CASSTTSYGYTF
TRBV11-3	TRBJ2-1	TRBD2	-	TGTGCCAGCAGCCTCCGGACTAGCGGGAGGCCCTACAATGAGCAGTTCTTC	CASSLRTSGRPYNEQFF
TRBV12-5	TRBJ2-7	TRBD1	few	TGTGCTGTGGACAGGATCCACGAGCAGTACTTC	CAVDRIHEQYF
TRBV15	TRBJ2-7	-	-	TGTGCCACCAGCAGAGATACCGGGGGCGGCTACGAGCAGTACTTC	CATSRDTGGGYEQYF
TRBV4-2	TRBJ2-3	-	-	TGTGCCAGCAGCCAAACCCCCCAACCTCTAGCGCCTGATACGCAGTATTTT	CASSQTPQPLAPDTQYF
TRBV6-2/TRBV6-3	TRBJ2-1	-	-	TGTGCCAGCAGTTCCCGGGTCTCCAGCTCCTACAATGAGCAGTTCTTC	CASSSRVSSSYNEQFF
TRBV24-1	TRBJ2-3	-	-	TGTGCCACCAGTGGTACCACAGATACGCAGTATTTT	CATSGTTDTQYF
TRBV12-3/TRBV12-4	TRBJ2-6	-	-	TGTGCCACCGGGGACTCTGGGGCCAACGTCCTGACTTTC	CATGDSGANVLTF
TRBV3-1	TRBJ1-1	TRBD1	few	TGTGCCAGTAACAGGGGGCGAAACACTGAAGCTTTCTTT	CASNRGRNTEAFF
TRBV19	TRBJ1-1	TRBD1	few	TGTGCCAGTAGTATCGACAGGGTGGGGGGAGCTTTCTTT	CASSIDRVGGAFF
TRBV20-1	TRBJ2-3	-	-	TGCAGTGCTAGAGATCAGGTAGTGACAGATACGCAGTATTTT	CSARDQVVTDTQYF
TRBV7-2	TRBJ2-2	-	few	TGTGCCAGCAGCGCCCAGAGAGACGGGGAGCTGTTTTTT	CASSAQRDGELFF
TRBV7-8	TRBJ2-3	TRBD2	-	TGTGCCAGCAGCTTAGTGGGCGGGGGAAACACAGATACGCAGTATTTT	CASSLVGGGNTDTQYF
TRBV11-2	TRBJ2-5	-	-	TGTGCCAGCAGCTTCAACCTTCAAGAGACCCAGTACTTC	CASSFNLQETQYF
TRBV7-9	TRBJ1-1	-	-	TGTGCCAGCAGCTTTGAGGATGACCTGGGCACTGAAGCTTTCTTT	CASSFEDDLGTEAFF
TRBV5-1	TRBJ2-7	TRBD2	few	TGCGCCAGCAGCCTAAATGTCGGGGAGGGTTACGAGCAGTACTTC	CASSLNVGEGYEQYF
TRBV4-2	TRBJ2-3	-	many	TGTGCCAGCAGCCAGGAGAAAGATACGCAGTATTTT	CASSQEKDTQYF
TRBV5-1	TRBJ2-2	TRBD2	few	TGCGCCAGCAGCTCCCCCACTAGCGGACTCACCGGGGAGCTGTTTTTT	CASSSPTSGLTGELFF
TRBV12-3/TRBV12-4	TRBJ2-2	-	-	TGTGCCAGCTCCTCCCCGGACCAGGCCGACACCGGGGAGCTGTTTTTT	CASSSPDQADTGELFF
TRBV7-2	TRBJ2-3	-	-	TGTGCCAGCAGCCTTTGGGACGGCACAGATACGCAGTATTTT	CASSLWDGTDTQYF
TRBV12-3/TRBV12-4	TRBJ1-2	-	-	TGTGCCAGCAGCCCCCCTGGGAGTTATCATGGCTACACCTTC	CASSPPGSYHGYTF
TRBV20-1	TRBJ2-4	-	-	TGCAGTGCTAGGGGTAGTACGGCGGTCTCGCTAATATTC	CSARGSTAVSLIF
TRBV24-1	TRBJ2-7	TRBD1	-	TGTGCCACCCACTCGAGGACAGGGGCCTACGAGCAGTACTTC	CATHSRTGAYEQYF
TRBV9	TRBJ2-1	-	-	TGTGCCAGCAGCGTAGGAGCCTCCGGATCCATGGGGGAGCAGTTCTTC	CASSVGASGSMGEQFF
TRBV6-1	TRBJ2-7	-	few	TGTGCCAGCAGGGCCGGATACGAGCAGTACTTC	CASRAGYEQYF
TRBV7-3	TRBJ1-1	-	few	TGTGCCAGCAGCTCCAGGACCGGGGAAGCTTTCTTT	CASSSRTGEAFF
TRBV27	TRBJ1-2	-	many	TGTGCCAGCAGTTTAAACGGTTGGTCAGCCCGCTACTATGGCTACACCTTC	CASSLNGWSARYYGYTF
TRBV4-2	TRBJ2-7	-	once	TGTGCCAGCAGCCAAGACAGCGGAGCCACCTACGAGCAGTACTTC	CASSQDSGATYEQYF
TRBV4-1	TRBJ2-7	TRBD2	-	TGCGCCAGCAGCCCAGGGGGGCTAGCGGGGGACGAGCAGTACTTC	CASSPGGLAGDEQYF
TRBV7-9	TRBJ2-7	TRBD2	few	TGTGCCAGCGGAGGACTAGAGCGGCACGAGCAGTACTTC	CASGGLERHEQYF
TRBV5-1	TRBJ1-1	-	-	TGCGCCAGCAGCTTGGGTTTCGGGGCGCGGGGTCCAGAGGCTTTCTTT	CASSLGFGARGPEAFF